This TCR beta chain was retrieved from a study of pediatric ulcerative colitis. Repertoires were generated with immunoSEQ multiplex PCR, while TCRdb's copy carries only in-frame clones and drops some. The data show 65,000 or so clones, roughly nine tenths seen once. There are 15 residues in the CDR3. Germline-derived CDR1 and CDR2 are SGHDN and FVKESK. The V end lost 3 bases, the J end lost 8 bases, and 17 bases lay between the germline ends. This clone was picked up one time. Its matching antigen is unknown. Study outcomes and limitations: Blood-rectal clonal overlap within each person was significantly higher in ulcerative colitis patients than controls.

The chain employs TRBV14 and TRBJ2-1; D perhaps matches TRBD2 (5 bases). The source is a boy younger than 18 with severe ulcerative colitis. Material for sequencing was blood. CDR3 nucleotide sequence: TGTGCCAGCAGCCACGAGAGGGCGAGCGGCGATGAGCAGTTCTTC. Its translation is CASSHERASGDEQFF.